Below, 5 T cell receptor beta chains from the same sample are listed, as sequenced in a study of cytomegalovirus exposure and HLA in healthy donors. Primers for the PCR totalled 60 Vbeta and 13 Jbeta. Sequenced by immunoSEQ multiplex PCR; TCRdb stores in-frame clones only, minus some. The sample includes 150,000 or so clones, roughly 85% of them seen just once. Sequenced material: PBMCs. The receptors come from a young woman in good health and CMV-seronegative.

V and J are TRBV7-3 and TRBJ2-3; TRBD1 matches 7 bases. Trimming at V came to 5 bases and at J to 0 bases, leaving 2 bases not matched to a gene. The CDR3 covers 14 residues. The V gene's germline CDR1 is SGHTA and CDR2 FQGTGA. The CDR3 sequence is CASSRDSSTDTQYF. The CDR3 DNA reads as TGTGCCAGCAGCCGGGACAGTAGCACAGATACGCAGTATTTT.

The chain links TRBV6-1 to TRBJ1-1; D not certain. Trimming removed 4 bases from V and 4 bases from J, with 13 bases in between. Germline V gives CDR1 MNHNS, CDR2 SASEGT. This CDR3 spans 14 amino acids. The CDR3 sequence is CASSGSLMSTEAFF. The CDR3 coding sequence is TGTGCCAGCAGTGGGTCGTTAATGAGCACTGAAGCTTTCTTT.

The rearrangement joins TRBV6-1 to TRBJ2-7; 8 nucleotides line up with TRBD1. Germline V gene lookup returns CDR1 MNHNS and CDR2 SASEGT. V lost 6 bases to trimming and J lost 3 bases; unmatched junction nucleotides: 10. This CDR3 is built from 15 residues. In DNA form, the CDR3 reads TGTGCCAGCAGCCCCTGGGGACAGGACATCTACGAGCAGTACTTC. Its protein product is CASSPWGQDIYEQYF.

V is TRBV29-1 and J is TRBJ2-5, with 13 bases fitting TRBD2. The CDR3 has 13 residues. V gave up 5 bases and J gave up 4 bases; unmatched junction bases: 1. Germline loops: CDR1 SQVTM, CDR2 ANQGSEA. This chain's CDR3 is CSVRLAGGETQYF. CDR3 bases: TGCAGCGTTCGACTAGCGGGGGGAGAGACCCAGTACTTC.

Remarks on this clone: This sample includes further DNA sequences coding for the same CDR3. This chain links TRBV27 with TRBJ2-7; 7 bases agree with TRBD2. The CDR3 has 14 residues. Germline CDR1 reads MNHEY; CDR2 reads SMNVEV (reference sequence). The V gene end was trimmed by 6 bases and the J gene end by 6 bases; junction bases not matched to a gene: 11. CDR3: CASRPGLVGREQYF. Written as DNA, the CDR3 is TGTGCCAGCAGGCCAGGACTAGTGGGACGCGAGCAGTACTTC.